These 3 T cell receptor beta chains share one sample of origin, sequenced in a study of blood T cell repertoires in COVID-19. Sequencing was performed with immunoSEQ multiplex PCR; in TCRdb, only in-frame clones are kept and a portion is missing. The table has 150,000 or so clones, around 81% seen once; the top ten hold approximately 10%. The sample was peripheral blood. The receptors shown here come from a man aged 60-69 years with active or convalescent COVID-19.

V is TRBV13 and J is TRBJ2-7; TRBD1 matches at 10 bases. CDR1 and CDR2 from the germline V gene are PRHDT and FYEKMQ (reference sequence). The length of the CDR3 is 15 residues. V gave up 5 bases and J gave up 3 bases; unmatched junction bases: 7. The CDR3 loop is CASSPRTGGGYEQYF. In DNA form, the CDR3 reads TGTGCCAGCAGCCCCAGGACAGGGGGTGGCTACGAGCAGTACTTC.

This clone has more than one count but fewer than ten. The chain uses TRBV3-1 (or the pseudogene TRBV3-2) and TRBJ1-5; D remains unclear. The length of the CDR3 is 13 residues. Trimming removed 1 base at V and 3 bases at J, with 4 bases between. Germline V gene sequence: CDR1 LGHDT, CDR2 YNNKEL (reference sequence). The CDR3, as DNA: TGTGCCAGCAGCCAAGCCCTCAATCAGCCCCAGCATTTT. Protein product: CASSQALNQPQHF.

This rearrangement joins TRBV11-2 to TRBJ2-7; 9 bases fit TRBD1. V was clipped by 5 bases and J by 3 bases; unmatched bases: 5. CDR3 length equals 14 residues. The germline V gene has CDR1 SGHAT and CDR2 FQNNGV. This CDR3 is CASSPGTGSYEQYF. CDR3 nucleotides: TGTGCCAGCAGCCCAGGGACAGGGAGCTACGAGCAGTACTTC.